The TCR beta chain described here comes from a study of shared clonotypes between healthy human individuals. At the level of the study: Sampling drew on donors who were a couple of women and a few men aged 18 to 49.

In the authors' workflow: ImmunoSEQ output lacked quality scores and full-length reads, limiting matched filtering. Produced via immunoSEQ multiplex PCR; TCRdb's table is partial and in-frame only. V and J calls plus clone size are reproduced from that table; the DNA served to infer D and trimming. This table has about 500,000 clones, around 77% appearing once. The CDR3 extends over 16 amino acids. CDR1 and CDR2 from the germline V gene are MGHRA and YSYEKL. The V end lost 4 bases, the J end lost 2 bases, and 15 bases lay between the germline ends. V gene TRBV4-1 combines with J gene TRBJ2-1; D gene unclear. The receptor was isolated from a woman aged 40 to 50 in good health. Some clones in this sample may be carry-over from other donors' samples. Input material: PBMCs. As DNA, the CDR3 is TGCGCCAGCAGCCCGACCACGAGCTCCACCTACAATGAGCAGTTCTTC. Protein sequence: CASSPTTSSTYNEQFF.